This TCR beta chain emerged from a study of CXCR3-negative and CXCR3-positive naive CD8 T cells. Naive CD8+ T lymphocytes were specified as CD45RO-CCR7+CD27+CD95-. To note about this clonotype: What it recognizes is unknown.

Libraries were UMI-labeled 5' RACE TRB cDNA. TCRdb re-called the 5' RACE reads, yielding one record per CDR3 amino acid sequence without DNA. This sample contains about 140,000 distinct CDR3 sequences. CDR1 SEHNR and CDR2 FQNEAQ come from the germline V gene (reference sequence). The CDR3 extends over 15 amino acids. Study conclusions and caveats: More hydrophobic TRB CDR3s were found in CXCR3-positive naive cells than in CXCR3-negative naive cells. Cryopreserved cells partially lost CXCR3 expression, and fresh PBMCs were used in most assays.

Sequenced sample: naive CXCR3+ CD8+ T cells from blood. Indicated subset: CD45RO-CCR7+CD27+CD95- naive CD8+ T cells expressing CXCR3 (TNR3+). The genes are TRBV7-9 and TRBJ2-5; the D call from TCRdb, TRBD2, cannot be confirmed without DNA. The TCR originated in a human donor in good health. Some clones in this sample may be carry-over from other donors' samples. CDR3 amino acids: CASSLTSGGEETQYF.